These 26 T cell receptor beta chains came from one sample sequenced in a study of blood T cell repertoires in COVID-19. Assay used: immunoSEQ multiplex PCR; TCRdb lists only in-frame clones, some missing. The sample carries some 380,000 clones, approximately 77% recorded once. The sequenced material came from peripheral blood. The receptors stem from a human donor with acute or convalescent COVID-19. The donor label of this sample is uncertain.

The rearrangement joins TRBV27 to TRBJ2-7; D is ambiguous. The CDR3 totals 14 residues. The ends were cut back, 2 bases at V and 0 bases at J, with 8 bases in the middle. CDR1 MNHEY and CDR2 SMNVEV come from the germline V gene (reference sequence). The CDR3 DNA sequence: TGTGCCAGCAGTTTAACTCTAAACTCCTACGAGCAGTACTTC. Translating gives CASSLTLNSYEQYF.

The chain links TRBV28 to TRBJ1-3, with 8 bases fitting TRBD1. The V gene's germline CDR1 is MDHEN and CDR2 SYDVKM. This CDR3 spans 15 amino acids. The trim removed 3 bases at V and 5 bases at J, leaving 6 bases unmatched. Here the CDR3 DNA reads TGTGCCAGCAGTTTCCAGGACAGGGATAGAAACACCATATATTTT. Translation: CASSFQDRDRNTIYF.

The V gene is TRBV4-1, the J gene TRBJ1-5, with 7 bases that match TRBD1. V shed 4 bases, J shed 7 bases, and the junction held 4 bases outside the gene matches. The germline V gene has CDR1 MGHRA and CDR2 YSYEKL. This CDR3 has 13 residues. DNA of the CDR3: TGCGCCAGCAGCCCGACAGGGCGCCAGCCCCAGCATTTT. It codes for CASSPTGRQPQHF.

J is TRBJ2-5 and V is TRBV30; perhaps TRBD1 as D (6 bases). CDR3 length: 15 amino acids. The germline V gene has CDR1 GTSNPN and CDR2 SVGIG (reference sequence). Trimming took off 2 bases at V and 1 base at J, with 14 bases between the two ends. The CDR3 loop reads CAWSRGTLFQETQYF. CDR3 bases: TGTGCCTGGAGTAGGGGGACACTGTTCCAAGAGACCCAGTACTTC.

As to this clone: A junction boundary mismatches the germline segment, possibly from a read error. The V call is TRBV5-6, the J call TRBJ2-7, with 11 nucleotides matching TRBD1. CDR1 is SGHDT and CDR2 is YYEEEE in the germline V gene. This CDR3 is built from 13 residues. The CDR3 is CASFGTGGLYPSF. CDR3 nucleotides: TGTGCCTCCTTCGGGACAGGGGGTTTGTATCCTAGCTTC.

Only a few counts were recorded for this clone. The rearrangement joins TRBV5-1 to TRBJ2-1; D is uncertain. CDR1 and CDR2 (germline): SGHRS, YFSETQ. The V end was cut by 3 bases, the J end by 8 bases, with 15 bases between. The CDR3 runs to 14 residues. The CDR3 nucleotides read TGCGCCAGCAGCTCGTCGGTTCCTTCCTATGAGCAGTTCTTC. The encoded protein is CASSSSVPSYEQFF.

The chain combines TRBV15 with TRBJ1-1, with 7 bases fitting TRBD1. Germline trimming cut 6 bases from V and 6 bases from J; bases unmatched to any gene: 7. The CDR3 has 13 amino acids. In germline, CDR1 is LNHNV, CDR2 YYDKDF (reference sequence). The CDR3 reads CATSGQVEAEAFF. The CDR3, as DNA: TGTGCCACCAGTGGACAGGTTGAGGCTGAAGCTTTCTTT. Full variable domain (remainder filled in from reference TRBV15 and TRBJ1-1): DAMVIQNPRYQVTQFGKPVTLSCSQTLNHNVMYWYQQKSSQAPKLLFHYYDKDFNNEADTPDNFQSRRPNTSFCFLDIRSPGLGDTAMYLCATSGQVEAEAFFGQGTRLTVV.

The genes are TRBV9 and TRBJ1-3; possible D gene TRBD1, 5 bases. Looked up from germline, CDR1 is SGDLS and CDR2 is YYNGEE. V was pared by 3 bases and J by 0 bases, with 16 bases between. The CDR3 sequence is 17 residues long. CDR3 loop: CASSARQYPSSGNTIYF. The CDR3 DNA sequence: TGTGCCAGCAGCGCCCGACAGTACCCCAGCTCTGGAAACACCATATATTTT.

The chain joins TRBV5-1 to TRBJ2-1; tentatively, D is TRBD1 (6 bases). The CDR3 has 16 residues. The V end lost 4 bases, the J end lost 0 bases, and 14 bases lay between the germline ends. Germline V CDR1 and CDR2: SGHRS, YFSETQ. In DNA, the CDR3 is TGCGCCAGCAGCGGAACAGGGTTAAGCTCCTACAATGAGCAGTTCTTC. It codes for CASSGTGLSSYNEQFF. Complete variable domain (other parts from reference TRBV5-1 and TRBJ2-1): KAGVTQTPRYLIKTRGQQVTLSCSPISGHRSVSWYQQTPGQGLQFLFEYFSETQRNKGNFPGRFSGRQFSNSRSEMNVSTLELGDSALYLCASSGTGLSSYNEQFFGPGTRLTVL.

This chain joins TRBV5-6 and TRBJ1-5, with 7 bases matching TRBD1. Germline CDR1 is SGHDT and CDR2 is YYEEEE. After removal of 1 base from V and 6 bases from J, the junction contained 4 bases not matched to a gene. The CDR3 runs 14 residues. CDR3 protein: CASSLRQGFQPQHF. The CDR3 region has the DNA TGTGCCAGCAGCTTGAGACAGGGATTTCAGCCCCAGCATTTT.

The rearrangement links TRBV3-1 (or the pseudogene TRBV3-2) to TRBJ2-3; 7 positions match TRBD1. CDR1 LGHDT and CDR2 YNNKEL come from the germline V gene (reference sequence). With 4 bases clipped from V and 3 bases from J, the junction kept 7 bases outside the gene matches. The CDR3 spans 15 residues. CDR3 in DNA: TGTGCCAGCAGCCCGCGGGTCAGGGGGACAGATACGCAGTATTTT. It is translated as CASSPRVRGTDTQYF.

In DNA form, the CDR3 reads TGTGCCAGCAGCTTGCGGACTAGCGTTGCCGGGGAGCTGTTTTTT. This encodes CASSLRTSVAGELFF. V is TRBV11-2 and J is TRBJ2-2; 9 bases are shared with TRBD2. This CDR3 is 15 amino acids long. V lost 3 bases and J lost 6; bases outside the gene matches: 5. Germline V gene data show CDR1 as SGHAT and CDR2 as FQNNGV.

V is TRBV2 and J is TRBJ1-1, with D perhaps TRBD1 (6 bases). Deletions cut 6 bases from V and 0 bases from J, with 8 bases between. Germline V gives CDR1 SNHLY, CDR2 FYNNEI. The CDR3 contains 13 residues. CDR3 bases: TGTGCCAGCAGGGACAGACTGAACACTGAAGCTTTCTTT. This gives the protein CASRDRLNTEAFF.

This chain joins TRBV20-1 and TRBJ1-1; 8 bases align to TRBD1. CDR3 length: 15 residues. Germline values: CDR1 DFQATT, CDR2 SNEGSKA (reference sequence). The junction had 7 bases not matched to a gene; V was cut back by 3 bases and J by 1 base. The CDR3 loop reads CSASPRTGRNTEAFF. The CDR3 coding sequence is TGCAGTGCTAGTCCCAGGACAGGGCGGAACACTGAAGCTTTCTTT.

Here the CDR3 DNA reads TGTGCCTGGAGTGGGACTAGCGGGAGAGGAATGGAGACCCAGTACTTC. It codes for CAWSGTSGRGMETQYF. The chain carries TRBV30 and TRBJ2-5, with 13 nucleotides matching TRBD2. There are 16 residues in the CDR3. CDR1 GTSNPN and CDR2 SVGIG come from the germline V gene (reference sequence). With 1 base clipped from V and 5 bases from J, the junction kept 7 bases outside the gene matches.

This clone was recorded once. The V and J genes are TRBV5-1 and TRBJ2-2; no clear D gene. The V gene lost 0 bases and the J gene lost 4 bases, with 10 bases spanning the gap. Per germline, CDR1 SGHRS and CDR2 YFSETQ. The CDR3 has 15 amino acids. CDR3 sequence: CASSLVATVTGELFF. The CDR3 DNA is TGCGCCAGCAGCTTGGTAGCAACGGTCACCGGGGAGCTGTTTTTT. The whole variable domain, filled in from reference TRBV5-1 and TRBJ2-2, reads KAGVTQTPRYLIKTRGQQVTLSCSPISGHRSVSWYQQTPGQGLQFLFEYFSETQRNKGNFPGRFSGRQFSNSRSEMNVSTLELGDSALYLCASSLVATVTGELFFGEGSRLTVL.

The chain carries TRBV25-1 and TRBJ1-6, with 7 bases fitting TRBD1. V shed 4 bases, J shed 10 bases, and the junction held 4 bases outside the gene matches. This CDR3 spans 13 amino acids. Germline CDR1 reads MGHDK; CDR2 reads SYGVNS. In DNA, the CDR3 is TGTGCCAGCAGTGGACAGGGTCGATCACCCCTCCACTTT. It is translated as CASSGQGRSPLHF.

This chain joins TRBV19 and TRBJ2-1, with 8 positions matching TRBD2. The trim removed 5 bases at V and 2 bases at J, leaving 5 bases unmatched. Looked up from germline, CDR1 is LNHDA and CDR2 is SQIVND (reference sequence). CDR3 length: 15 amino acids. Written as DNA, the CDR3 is TGTGCCAGTAGTGAGCGGGAGTCCCCCTACAATGAGCAGTTCTTC. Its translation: CASSERESPYNEQFF.

This chain's CDR3 is CASSARRQGAQDTEAFF. In DNA form, the CDR3 reads TGTGCCAGCAGCGCAAGACGACAGGGGGCTCAGGACACTGAAGCTTTCTTT. V and J are TRBV7-2 and TRBJ1-1, with 10 bases fitting TRBD1. With 5 bases clipped from V and 3 bases from J, the junction kept 12 bases outside the gene matches. Germline assignment: CDR1 SGHTA and CDR2 FQGNSA. This CDR3 is built from 17 residues.

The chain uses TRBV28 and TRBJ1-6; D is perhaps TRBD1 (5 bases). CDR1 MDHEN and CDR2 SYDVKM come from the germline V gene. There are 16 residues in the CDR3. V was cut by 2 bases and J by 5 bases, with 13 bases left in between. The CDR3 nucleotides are TGTGCCAGCAGTTTAGGGACTTTTTTAGATAATTCACCCCTCCACTTT. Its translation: CASSLGTFLDNSPLHF.

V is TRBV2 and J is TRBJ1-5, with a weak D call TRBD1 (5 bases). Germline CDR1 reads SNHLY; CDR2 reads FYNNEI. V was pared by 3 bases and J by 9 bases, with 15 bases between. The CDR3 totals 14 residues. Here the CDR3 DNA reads TGTGCCAGCAGTGAGGGGCTCGCCAGCCCGCCCCAGCATTTT. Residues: CASSEGLASPPQHF.

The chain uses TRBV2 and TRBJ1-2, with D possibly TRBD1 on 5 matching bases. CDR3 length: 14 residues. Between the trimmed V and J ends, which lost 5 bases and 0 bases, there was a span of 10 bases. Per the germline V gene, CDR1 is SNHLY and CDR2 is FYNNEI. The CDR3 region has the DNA TGTGCCAGCAGTTGGACACTGACTAACTATGGCTACACCTTC. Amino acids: CASSWTLTNYGYTF.

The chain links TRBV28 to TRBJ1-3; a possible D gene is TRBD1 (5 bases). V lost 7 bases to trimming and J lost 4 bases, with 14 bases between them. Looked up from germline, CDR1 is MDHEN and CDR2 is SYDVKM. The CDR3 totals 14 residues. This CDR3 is CASKPTGLGNTIYF. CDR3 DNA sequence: TGTGCCAGCAAGCCGACGGGACTGGGAAACACCATATATTTT.

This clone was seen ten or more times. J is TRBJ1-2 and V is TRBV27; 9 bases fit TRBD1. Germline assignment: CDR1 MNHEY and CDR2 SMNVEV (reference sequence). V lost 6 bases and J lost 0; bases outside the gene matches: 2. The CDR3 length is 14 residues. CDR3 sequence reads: CASSRDRANYGYTF. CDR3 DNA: TGTGCCAGCAGCCGGGACAGGGCTAACTATGGCTACACCTTC.

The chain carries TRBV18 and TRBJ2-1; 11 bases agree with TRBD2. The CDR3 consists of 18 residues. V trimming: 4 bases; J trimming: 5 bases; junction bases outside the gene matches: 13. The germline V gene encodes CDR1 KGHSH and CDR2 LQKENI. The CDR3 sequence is CASSRRGAGTSGHNEQFF. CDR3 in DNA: TGTGCCAGCTCACGCCGCGGAGCCGGGACTAGCGGCCACAATGAGCAGTTCTTC.

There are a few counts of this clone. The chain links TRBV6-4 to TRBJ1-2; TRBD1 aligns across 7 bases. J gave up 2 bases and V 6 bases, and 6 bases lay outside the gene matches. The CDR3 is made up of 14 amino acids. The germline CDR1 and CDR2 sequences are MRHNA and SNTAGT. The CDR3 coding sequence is TGTGCCAGCAGGGACGAGACAGGGAACTATGGCTACACCTTC. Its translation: CASRDETGNYGYTF.